Shown below are 25 T cell receptor beta chains from a single sample sequenced in a study of OX40 agonist ivuxolimab in advanced cancers. The library was generated by the immunoSEQ multiplex PCR assay. TCRdb took over this immuneACCESS table, retaining in-frame rearrangements with V and J assigned. Such tables are incomplete; in checked studies, under half of the missing clones stem from an unresolved V gene, and the remainder is unexplained. Present in this sample are about 47,000 clones, around 80% of which were seen just once. Together, the top ten hold 20% to 25% of the sample. The input for sequencing was CD4+ or CD8+ T cells sorted from blood, taken in a trial of the OX40 agonist ivuxolimab. These receptors all come from an adult with an advanced solid tumor such as melanoma, head and neck, liver or kidney cancer.

The chain is built from TRBV27 and TRBJ2-1, with TRBD2 matching 13 bases. Germline trimming cut 4 bases from V and 9 bases from J; bases unmatched to any gene: 6. The CDR3 sequence is 15 residues long. From germline, CDR1 is MNHEY and CDR2 SMNVEV (reference sequence). The CDR3 is CASSYGLAGASEQFF. The CDR3 region has the DNA TGTGCCAGCAGTTACGGACTAGCGGGAGCTAGTGAGCAGTTCTTC.

The rearrangement links TRBV7-9 to TRBJ2-7, with 10 bases that match TRBD2. The CDR3 is made up of 15 amino acids. V was clipped by 4 bases and J by 3 bases; unmatched bases: 6. Germline loops: CDR1 SEHNR, CDR2 FQNEAQ (reference sequence). The CDR3 DNA sequence: TGTGCCAGCAGCTCTCTAGCGGGAGATGGCTACGAGCAGTACTTC. This sequence encodes CASSSLAGDGYEQYF.

V and J are TRBV27 and TRBJ2-7, with D possibly matching TRBD1 (6 bases). Per germline, CDR1 MNHEY and CDR2 SMNVEV (reference sequence). Trimming pared 1 base from V and 7 bases from J, leaving 8 bases between. The CDR3 runs 12 residues. The DNA of the CDR3 is TGTGCCAGCAGTTTATATGGGACAGAGCAGTACTTC. Residues: CASSLYGTEQYF.

CDR3 sequence (DNA): TGTGCCAGCAGTTGGACTAGCGGGAGAAACAATGAGCAGTTCTTC. Translated: CASSWTSGRNNEQFF. This chain uses TRBV6-5 with TRBJ2-1; 13 bases are a match to TRBD2. V shed 4 bases and J 5 bases; nucleotides not matched to a gene: 2. Looked up from germline, CDR1 is MNHEY and CDR2 is SVGAGI. The CDR3 consists of 15 residues.

The V and J genes are TRBV2 and TRBJ2-2; 9 bases fit TRBD1. CDR1 is SNHLY and CDR2 is FYNNEI in the germline V gene. This CDR3 has 15 amino acids. V lost 5 bases and J lost 3; bases outside the gene matches: 4. DNA of the CDR3: TGTGCCAGCAGTCCATGGACAGGGGACACCGGGGAGCTGTTTTTT. It encodes CASSPWTGDTGELFF.

V gene TRBV19 combines with J gene TRBJ2-2; D may be TRBD1 (6 bases). Per the germline V gene, CDR1 is LNHDA and CDR2 is SQIVND (reference sequence). V lost 5 bases to trimming and J lost 4 bases, with 11 bases between them. The CDR3 is 14 residues long. Written as DNA, the CDR3 is TGTGCCAGTAGTCTAGGGGGTCTCACCGGGGAGCTGTTTTTT. This sequence encodes CASSLGGLTGELFF. Filled out from reference TRBV19 and TRBJ2-2, the complete variable domain reads DGGITQSPKYLFRKEGQNVTLSCEQNLNHDAMYWYRQDPGQGLRLIYYSQIVNDFQKGDIAEGYSVSREKKESFPLTVTSAQKNPTAFYLCASSLGGLTGELFFGEGSRLTVL.

This clone has a handful of counts. The chain recombines TRBV19 with TRBJ1-5; 11 bases map to TRBD1. The germline gives CDR1 LNHDA, CDR2 SQIVND (reference sequence). This CDR3 has 16 residues. V lost 10 bases and J lost 7; bases outside the gene matches: 15. CDR3 DNA: TGTGCCACTCAACCGAGGCCGGGACAGGGGGTGCAGCCCCAGCATTTT. Translation: CATQPRPGQGVQPQHF.

The chain employs TRBV5-6 and TRBJ1-2; weak D call: TRBD1 (5 bases). CDR3 size: 15 residues. Looked up from germline, CDR1 is SGHDT and CDR2 is YYEEEE. V was trimmed by 4 bases and J by 2 bases, leaving 15 bases between them. The CDR3 sequence: CASSPSGRGNYGYTF. The CDR3 DNA reads TGTGCCAGCAGCCCCTCAGGGAGAGGAAACTATGGCTACACCTTC.

Concerning this clone itself: The sample contains more than one DNA sequence encoding this CDR3. The genes are TRBV19 and TRBJ2-1; a weak D match, TRBD2 (6 bases). In germline, CDR1 is LNHDA, CDR2 SQIVND (reference sequence). The CDR3 runs to 17 residues. Trimming shortened V by 2 bases and J by 0 bases, and 14 bases separated the two germline ends. DNA for the CDR3: TGTGCCAGTAGTATAACGTCGGGGGACTCCTCCTACAATGAGCAGTTCTTC. Encoded protein: CASSITSGDSSYNEQFF.

The chain couples TRBV11-2 to TRBJ1-1; D is uncertain. The CDR3 has 16 residues. Germline V gives CDR1 SGHAT, CDR2 FQNNGV. The V gene lost 2 bases and the J gene lost 0 bases, with 13 bases spanning the gap. CDR3 in amino acids: CASSLWVGQLNTEAFF. CDR3 nucleotide sequence: TGTGCCAGCAGCTTATGGGTCGGCCAGTTGAACACTGAAGCTTTCTTT.

The rearrangement links TRBV27 to TRBJ1-3, with D tentatively TRBD1 (6 bases). The CDR3 loop spans 15 amino acids. The V end lost 2 bases, the J end lost 4 bases, and 12 bases lay between the germline ends. From germline, CDR1 is MNHEY and CDR2 SMNVEV (reference sequence). The CDR3 nucleotides are TGTGCCAGCAGTTTAATTGGACAGAGAGGAAACACCATATATTTT. Encoded protein: CASSLIGQRGNTIYF.

The V gene is TRBV6-4, the J gene TRBJ1-3; D not certain. Germline V CDR1 and CDR2: MRHNA, SNTAGT. The CDR3 length is 13 residues. Trimming took 3 bases from V and 2 from J, leaving 5 bases between them. The DNA for the CDR3 is TGTGCCAGCAGTGAAACAGCTGGAAACACCATATATTTT. Translating it yields CASSETAGNTIYF.

The chain couples TRBV6-4 to TRBJ1-6; D gene unclear. Deletions cut 5 bases from V and 10 bases from J, with 12 bases between. Per the germline V gene, CDR1 is MRHNA and CDR2 is SNTAGT. The CDR3 is 13 residues long. The chain's CDR3 is CASSQAWNSPLHF. CDR3 in DNA: TGTGCCAGCAGTCAGGCTTGGAACTCACCCCTCCACTTT.

The chain combines TRBV5-6 with TRBJ2-3; D might be TRBD2 (6 bases). The V end was cut by 5 bases, the J end by 1 base, with 14 bases between. The germline V gene has CDR1 SGHDT and CDR2 YYEEEE. This CDR3 comprises 15 residues. CDR3 residues: CASRSWGGGTDTQYF. In DNA, the CDR3 is TGTGCCAGCAGGTCGTGGGGAGGTGGCACAGATACGCAGTATTTT.

The chain employs TRBV6-5 and TRBJ1-1; 7 nucleotides align to TRBD1. After removal of 5 bases from V and 1 base from J, the junction contained 4 bases not matched to a gene. CDR1 MNHEY and CDR2 SVGAGI come from the germline V gene. The CDR3 runs 14 residues. The CDR3 nucleotides read TGTGCCAGCAGTGAACAGGGGAGGAACACTGAAGCTTTCTTT. This gives the protein CASSEQGRNTEAFF.

This clone was recorded once. The gene calls are TRBV2 and TRBJ2-1; tentatively, D is TRBD2 (6 bases). This CDR3 is 13 amino acids long. Trimming cost V 7 bases and J 3 bases, with 10 bases left between them. Per germline, CDR1 SNHLY and CDR2 FYNNEI. The CDR3 nucleotides read TGTGCCAGCACGGGAGAGTTCTACAATGAGCAGTTCTTC. Translating it yields CASTGEFYNEQFF.

The rearrangement links TRBV29-1 to TRBJ1-2; D is possibly TRBD1 (5 bases). Germline loops: CDR1 SQVTM, CDR2 ANQGSEA. Trimming took 2 bases from V and 2 from J, leaving 9 bases between them. The CDR3 runs 13 residues. The CDR3 reads CSVETGRNYGYTF. CDR3 coding DNA: TGCAGCGTTGAAACAGGTCGGAACTATGGCTACACCTTC.

This chain uses TRBV4-1 with TRBJ2-7; 8 positions agree with TRBD2. Trimming took 0 bases from V and 2 from J; bases not matched to a gene: 12. The CDR3 consists of 18 residues. Germline V gives CDR1 MGHRA, CDR2 YSYEKL. The DNA for the CDR3 is TGCGCCAGCAGCCAAGATTTCGCGGGAGGCTTCCTAACCTACGAGCAGTACTTC. It encodes CASSQDFAGGFLTYEQYF.

V is TRBV7-9 and J is TRBJ2-1, with TRBD1 as a possible D gene (5 bases). The germline V gene has CDR1 SEHNR and CDR2 FQNEAQ (reference sequence). The CDR3 is 13 amino acids. V was pared by 1 base and J by 7 bases, with 8 bases between. The CDR3 DNA reads as TGTGCCAGCAGCTTAGGGGGCTGGAATGAGCAGTTCTTC. This gives the protein CASSLGGWNEQFF.

CDR3 region: CASSLVLGGSIDTQYF. The CDR3 DNA is TGTGCCAGCAGCTTAGTGCTGGGCGGGAGTATCGATACGCAGTATTTT. The chain uses TRBV7-9 and TRBJ2-3; 7 positions match TRBD2. The V gene end was trimmed by 1 base and the J gene end by 6 bases; junction bases not matched to a gene: 10. The CDR3 consists of 16 residues. Germline V gene lookup returns CDR1 SEHNR and CDR2 FQNEAQ (reference sequence).

The V and J genes are TRBV10-3 and TRBJ2-7; D gene unclear. Germline V gene lookup returns CDR1 ENHRY and CDR2 SYGVKD. The length of the CDR3 is 14 residues. V lost 3 bases and J 5 bases, leaving 14 bases between the germline ends. The CDR3, as DNA: TGTGCCATCAGTGATCCTGGACGGTCGGACGAGCAGTACTTC. Translation gives CAISDPGRSDEQYF.

The table lists this clone with a few counts. This chain links TRBV19 with TRBJ2-7; no clear D gene. CDR1 LNHDA and CDR2 SQIVND come from the germline V gene (reference sequence). CDR3 length: 13 residues. V was trimmed by 5 bases and J by 6 bases, leaving 14 bases between them. The CDR3 DNA reads TGTGCCAGTAGTGCTAGATCTACTGGCGAGCAGTACTTC. It encodes CASSARSTGEQYF.

The chain uses TRBV30 and TRBJ1-1; D uncertain. Germline V CDR1 and CDR2: GTSNPN, SVGIG (reference sequence). V was shortened by 5 bases and J by 6 bases, with 13 bases between the two germline ends. This CDR3 is built from 12 residues. CDR3 in amino acids: CAWGSQLAEAFF. The CDR3 coding sequence is TGTGCCTGGGGAAGCCAGCTCGCTGAAGCTTTCTTT.

The chain joins TRBV6-7 to TRBJ2-5; perhaps TRBD2 as D (6 bases). TRBV6-7 is flagged as an ORF with uncertain function. The length of the CDR3 is 12 residues. The CDR3 DNA reads as TGTGTTGGAGGGAGAGATCAAGAGACCCAGTACTTC. Translated, it gives CVGGRDQETQYF.

This clone was counted only a few times. Additional DNA sequences in this sample encode the identical CDR3. J is TRBJ2-7 and V is TRBV19; no firm D call. V was shortened by 5 bases and J by 2 bases, with 10 bases between the two germline ends. The CDR3 is 13 amino acids. Germline V lookup: CDR1 LNHDA, CDR2 SQIVND (reference sequence). In DNA form, the CDR3 reads TGTGCCAGTAGTTCTGATGGCGCCTACGAGCAGTACTTC. Translation gives CASSSDGAYEQYF.